These T cell receptor beta chains were read from a single sample in a study of regulatory T cells in long-lasting Graves disease. TCRdb ran MiXCR on the multiplex PCR reads and lists one entry per CDR3 protein. The top ten hold roughly 8.9% of the sample, which has around 500,000 distinct CDR3 sequences, around 11% seen once. This same sample was also part of a study on T cells in Graves' hyperthyroidism and ophthalmopathy.

Sequencing was performed on peripheral blood mononuclear cells (PBMCs), taken at new diagnosis, from a patient treated with antithyroid drugs. The receptors were sampled from a woman aged 30 to 39 with Graves disease. CDR3s include the opening cysteine and the closing phenylalanine or tryptophan. The D gene is left open where the match is weak. A row's size may be missing; if present it is once, few, many or a size class.

CDR3: CASRTGGIAYEQYF
DNA: TGTGCCAGCAGAACGGGGGGGATAGCCTACGAGCAGTACTTC
V: TRBV6-1
D: TRBD2
size: many
J: TRBJ2-7

CDR3: CASLGLTVNTGELFF
DNA: TGTGCCAGCTTGGGATTGACAGTTAACACCGGGGAGCTGTTTTTT
V: TRBV6-2/TRBV6-3
D: .
size: many
J: TRBJ2-2

CDR3: CASSFIAGKANYGYTF
DNA: TGTGCCAGCAGCTTCATCGCTGGAAAGGCTAACTATGGCTACACCTTC
V: TRBV7-2
D: .
size: many
J: TRBJ1-2

CDR3: CATSNWRKESNVLTF
DNA: TGTGCCACCAGCAATTGGAGGAAAGAGTCCAACGTCCTGACTTTC
V: TRBV15
D: .
size: .
J: TRBJ2-6

CDR3: CASSITGTGRQDTQYF
DNA: TGTGCCAGCAGTATAACGGGGACAGGGCGCCAAGATACGCAGTATTTT
V: TRBV28
D: TRBD1
size: few
J: TRBJ2-3

CDR3: CASSFNGGKNQPQHF
DNA: TGTGCCAGCAGTTTTAATGGGGGAAAAAATCAGCCCCAGCATTTT
V: TRBV12-3/TRBV12-4
D: .
size: many
J: TRBJ1-5

CDR3: CASSPGTGDETQYF
DNA: TGTGCCAGCTCACCCGGGACAGGGGATGAGACCCAGTACTTC
V: TRBV18
D: TRBD1
size: few
J: TRBJ2-5

CDR3: CATSDPGAQETQYF
DNA: TGTGCCACCAGTGACCCAGGAGCTCAAGAGACCCAGTACTTC
V: TRBV24-1
D: .
size: many
J: TRBJ2-5

CDR3: CASRPLSGRAESGELFF
DNA: TGTGCCAGCAGACCCCTTAGCGGGAGGGCCGAATCCGGGGAGCTGTTTTTT
V: TRBV6-1
D: TRBD2
size: many
J: TRBJ2-2

CDR3: CASSLGPPYNEQFF
DNA: TGTGCCAGCAGCTTAGGCCCCCCCTACAATGAGCAGTTCTTC
V: TRBV11-2
D: .
size: many
J: TRBJ2-1

CDR3: CSAEDLDTRTAFF
DNA: TGCAGCGCTGAAGATCTTGACACACGAACAGCTTTCTTT
V: TRBV29-1
D: .
size: .
J: TRBJ1-1

CDR3: CAISGRTSGRYEQYF
DNA: TGTGCCATCTCTGGGCGGACTAGCGGGAGGTACGAGCAGTACTTC
V: TRBV10-3
D: TRBD2
size: many
J: TRBJ2-7

CDR3: CASSSQGGKLFF
DNA: TGTGCCAGCAGCTCCCAGGGGGGAAAACTGTTTTTT
V: TRBV7-9
D: TRBD1
size: .
J: TRBJ1-4